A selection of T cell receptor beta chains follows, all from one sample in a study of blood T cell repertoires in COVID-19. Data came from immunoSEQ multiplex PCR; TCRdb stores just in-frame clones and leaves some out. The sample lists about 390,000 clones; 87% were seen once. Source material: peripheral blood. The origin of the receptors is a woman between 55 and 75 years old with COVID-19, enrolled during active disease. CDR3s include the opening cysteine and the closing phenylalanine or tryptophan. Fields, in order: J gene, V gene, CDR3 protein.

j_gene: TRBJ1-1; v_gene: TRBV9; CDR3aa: CASSVARRDEAFF
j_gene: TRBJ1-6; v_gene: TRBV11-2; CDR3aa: CASSLRFRGANNSPLHF
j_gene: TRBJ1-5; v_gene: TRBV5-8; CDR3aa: CASSFRGAGQPQHF
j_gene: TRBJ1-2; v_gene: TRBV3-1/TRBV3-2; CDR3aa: CASSAQGQGLLGYTF
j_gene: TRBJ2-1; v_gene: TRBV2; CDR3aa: CASTGTGLGDEQFF
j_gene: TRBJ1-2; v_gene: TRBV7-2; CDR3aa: CASSLVFAGTYGYTF
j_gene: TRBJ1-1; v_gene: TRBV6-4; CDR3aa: CASSDPSRQRAFF
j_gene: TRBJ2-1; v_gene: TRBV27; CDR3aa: CASRLAGRYNEQFF
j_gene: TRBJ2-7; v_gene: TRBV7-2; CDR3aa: CASSRTGANEQYF
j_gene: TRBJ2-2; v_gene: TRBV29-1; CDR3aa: CSVDPGGVNGELFF
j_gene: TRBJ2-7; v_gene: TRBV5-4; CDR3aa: CASSPQGRTNEQYF
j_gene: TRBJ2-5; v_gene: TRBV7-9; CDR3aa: CASSLIGTGGWETQYF
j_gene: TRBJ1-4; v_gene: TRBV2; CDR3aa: CASKRRLATNEKLFF